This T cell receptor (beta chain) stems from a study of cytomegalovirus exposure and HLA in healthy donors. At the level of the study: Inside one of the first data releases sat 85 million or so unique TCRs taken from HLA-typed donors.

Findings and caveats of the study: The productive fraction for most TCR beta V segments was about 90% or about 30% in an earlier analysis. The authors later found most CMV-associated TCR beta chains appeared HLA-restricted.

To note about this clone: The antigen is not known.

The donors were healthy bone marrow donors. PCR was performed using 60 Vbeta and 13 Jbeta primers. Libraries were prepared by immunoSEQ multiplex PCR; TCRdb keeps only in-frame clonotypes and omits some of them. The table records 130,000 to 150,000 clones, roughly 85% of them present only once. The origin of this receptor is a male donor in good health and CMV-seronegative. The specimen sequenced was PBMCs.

CDR3 nucleotide sequence: TGTGCCAGCTCCGGACTAGCTCTGTACAATGAGCAGTTCTTC. It translates to CASSGLALYNEQFF. This chain uses TRBV6-5 with TRBJ2-1; 8 bases line up with TRBD2. This CDR3 is built from 14 residues. Trimming took 8 bases from V and 4 from J; bases not matched to a gene: 7. Germline loops: CDR1 MNHEY, CDR2 SVGAGI.